Only a few counts were recorded for the clone carrying this T cell receptor beta chain. Clinical history as reported by participants underpinned cohort assignment. This entry belongs to a study of blood T cell repertoires in COVID-19. Study overall: COVID-19 samples from acute and convalescent phases originated in the United States, Italy and Spain.

This CDR3 spans 15 amino acids. Deletions cut 0 bases from V and 4 bases from J, with 13 bases between. CDR1 and CDR2 from the germline V gene are SQVTM and ANQGSEA. Here immunoSEQ multiplex PCR was the method, and the copy in TCRdb shows in-frame clones only, minus some. Here the sample spans about 380,000 clones, approximately 90% being singletons. This TCR was recovered from a woman between 18 and 30 years old who had recovered from COVID-19. The rearrangement links TRBV29-1 to TRBJ2-1; the D gene is possibly TRBD2 (7 bases). The sample taken for sequencing was PBMCs or T cells enriched from blood (not recorded which). Written as DNA, the CDR3 is TGCAGCGTTGAAGAGGGACTACAGGGTTACAATGAGCAGTTCTTC. It is translated as CSVEEGLQGYNEQFF.